In this sample, the clone carrying this T cell receptor (beta chain) turned up once. As yet, its antigen is unknown. These data are taken from a study of glioma-infiltrating T cells. Study results and caveats: Gliomas, especially low-grade, showed above-expected tissue-blood divergence; non-neoplastic patients showed below.

The iRepertoire nested amplicon-rescue multiplex PCR amplified TCR alpha and beta CDR3s from RNA. For one-step reverse transcription and amplification, 100-400 ng of tissue mRNA or PBMC total RNA was used. In TCRdb, the multiplex PCR reads were re-called with MiXCR into one record per CDR3 protein. The profile covers roughly 350,000 distinct CDR3 sequences, with roughly 41% appearing a single time and approximately 12% taken by the ten largest. The V end lost 3 bases, the J end lost 4 bases, and 7 bases lay between the germline ends. Germline-derived CDR1 and CDR2 are KGHSH and LQKENI. The CDR3 totals 14 residues.

This clonotype was sampled from a human donor with low-grade glioma or glioblastoma, undergoing nonglioma brain surgery, or in good health (not recorded which). The sample comprised glioma tissue, nonneoplastic brain tissue, or PBMCs (not recorded which). The chain joins TRBV18 to TRBJ2-6; unclear D gene. The chain's CDR3 is CASSPREGANVLTF. CDR3 coding DNA: TGTGCCAGCTCACCTCGCGAGGGGGCCAACGTCCTGACTTTC. Full variable domain (remainder filled in from reference TRBV18 and TRBJ2-6): NAGVMQNPRHLVRRRGQEARLRCSPMKGHSHVYWYRQLPEEGLKFMVYLQKENIIDESGMPKERFSAEFPKEGPSILRIQQVVRGDSAAYFCASSPREGANVLTFGAGSRLTVL.